These 28 T cell receptor beta chains were all obtained from the same sample, sequenced in a study of PD-1 blockade in classical Hodgkin lymphoma. Sequencing was performed with immunoSEQ multiplex PCR; in TCRdb, only in-frame clones are kept and a portion is missing. The sample records approximately 26,000 clones, under 90% being singletons. Relapses following autologous stem cell transplantation were seen in all patients, with brentuximab vedotin exposure varying. The source was peripheral blood mononuclear cells (PBMCs), collected before the second cycle of nivolumab. The source of these receptors is a human donor with classical Hodgkin lymphoma.

The chain carries TRBV5-6 and TRBJ1-1; 12 bases line up with TRBD1. There are 13 residues in the CDR3. Per the germline V gene, CDR1 is SGHDT and CDR2 is YYEEEE. CDR3 sequence reads: CAVGQGALTEAFF. Written as DNA, the CDR3 is TGTGCGGTGGGACAGGGGGCTCTCACTGAAGCTTTCTTT.

This clone was recorded once. The rearrangement uses TRBV10-3 and TRBJ1-1; 8 nucleotides match TRBD1. The CDR3 length is 17 residues. Trimming took 6 bases from V and 0 from J; bases not matched to a gene: 12. The germline gives CDR1 ENHRY, CDR2 SYGVKD. CDR3: CAIRETGTGGMNTEAFF. DNA of the CDR3: TGTGCCATCAGAGAGACCGGGACAGGAGGTATGAACACTGAAGCTTTCTTT.

The chain carries TRBV5-1 and TRBJ2-3; the match to TRBD2 covers 8 bases. The germline gives CDR1 SGHRS, CDR2 YFSETQ. The ends lost 0 bases at V and 0 bases at J; junction bases unmatched: 3. CDR3 length: 16 residues. CDR3 nucleotide sequence: TGCGCCAGCAGCTTGGATAGCGGGATAAGCACAGATACGCAGTATTTT. Its protein is CASSLDSGISTDTQYF. The full variable domain, in which reference TRBV5-1 and TRBJ2-3 provide the parts outside the CDR3, is KAGVTQTPRYLIKTRGQQVTLSCSPISGHRSVSWYQQTPGQGLQFLFEYFSETQRNKGNFPGRFSGRQFSNSRSEMNVSTLELGDSALYLCASSLDSGISTDTQYFGPGTRLTVL.

Relative to its sample, this clone is medium-sized (0.01 to 0.1%). The chain joins TRBV7-9 to TRBJ1-6; tentatively, D is TRBD1 (6 bases). V was pared by 1 base and J by 8 bases, with 9 bases between. This CDR3 spans 14 amino acids. Germline CDR1 and CDR2: SEHNR and FQNEAQ (reference sequence). The chain's CDR3 is CASSLVTGDSPLHF. DNA of the CDR3: TGTGCCAGCAGCTTAGTGACAGGAGATTCACCCCTCCACTTT.

In this sample, this clone turned up a few times. The chain couples TRBV15 to TRBJ2-2; 14 bases align to TRBD2. The CDR3 consists of 16 residues. V lost 5 bases to trimming and J lost 6 bases; unmatched junction nucleotides: 5. CDR1 is LNHNV, CDR2 YYDKDF, per germline (reference sequence). This CDR3 is CATSGTSGRESGELFF. The CDR3 DNA reads TGTGCCACCAGCGGGACTAGCGGGAGAGAATCCGGGGAGCTGTTTTTT.

The V gene is TRBV27, the J gene TRBJ2-7, with D unclear. The ends were cut back, 4 bases at V and 4 bases at J, with 11 bases in the middle. CDR3 length: 13 residues. Germline CDR1 is MNHEY and CDR2 is SMNVEV (reference sequence). The DNA of the CDR3 is TGTGCCAGCAGTTCCCAGTCCGGATACGAGCAGTACTTC. This sequence encodes CASSSQSGYEQYF.

The chain combines TRBV7-9 with TRBJ2-2, with TRBD2 as a possible D gene (6 bases). Germline V gene sequence: CDR1 SEHNR, CDR2 FQNEAQ (reference sequence). Trimming stripped 8 bases from V and 1 base from J, with 8 bases between. This CDR3 spans 13 amino acids. The CDR3 loop reads CASGGENTGELFF. The DNA of the CDR3 is TGTGCCAGCGGCGGGGAGAACACCGGGGAGCTGTTTTTT. Full variable domain (remainder filled in from reference TRBV7-9 and TRBJ2-2): DTGVSQNPRHKITKRGQNVTFRCDPISEHNRLYWYRQTLGQGPEFLTYFQNEAQLEKSRLLSDRFSAERPKGSFSTLEIQRTEQGDSAMYLCASGGENTGELFFGEGSRLTVL.

The J gene is TRBJ1-5, the V gene TRBV28, with D uncertain. The CDR3 length is 13 residues. Germline V CDR1 and CDR2: MDHEN, SYDVKM. V lost 4 bases and J 0 bases, leaving 4 bases between the germline ends. CDR3 DNA: TGTGCCAGCAGTTGGGGTAGCAATCAGCCCCAGCATTTT. Translation: CASSWGSNQPQHF.

The rearrangement uses TRBV10-3 and TRBJ2-2, with D possibly called TRBD1 or TRBD2 (5 bases each). Germline-derived CDR1 and CDR2 are ENHRY and SYGVKD. This CDR3 has 15 amino acids. V gave up 5 bases and J gave up 2 bases, with 12 bases separating them. CDR3 sequence: CAISFRGLNTGELFF. CDR3 bases: TGTGCCATCAGTTTCCGGGGCCTCAACACCGGGGAGCTGTTTTTT.

The chain recombines TRBV6-1 with TRBJ2-7; D may be TRBD1 (5 bases). This CDR3 contains 14 residues. Germline V gene data show CDR1 as MNHNS and CDR2 as SASEGT. Trimming removed 4 bases at V and 0 bases at J, with 10 bases between. CDR3 nucleotide sequence: TGTGCCAGCAGTGTCCAAAGGGGCTCCTACGAGCAGTACTTC. Its protein product is CASSVQRGSYEQYF.

The chain links TRBV6-6 to TRBJ1-2, with 8 bases that match TRBD1. V shed 0 bases and J 2 bases; nucleotides not matched to a gene: 5. CDR3 size: 16 residues. Per germline, CDR1 MNHNY and CDR2 SVGAGI (reference sequence). CDR3 sequence (DNA): TGTGCCAGCAGTTACTCGAATGGGGACAGGAACTATGGCTACACCTTC. Translated, it gives CASSYSNGDRNYGYTF.

This rearrangement joins TRBV13 to TRBJ2-7; 10 nucleotides align to TRBD2. From germline, CDR1 is PRHDT and CDR2 FYEKMQ (reference sequence). The V segment lost 5 bases and the J segment 5 bases; nucleotides outside the gene matches: 15. This CDR3 is 17 amino acids long. Written as DNA, the CDR3 is TGTGCCAGCAGCCTACGTTTTAGCGGGAGGCCGTCCCACGAGCAGTACTTC. Protein product: CASSLRFSGRPSHEQYF.

This chain joins TRBV28 and TRBJ1-2; D is perhaps TRBD1 (5 bases). There are 13 residues in the CDR3. Germline CDR1 is MDHEN and CDR2 is SYDVKM. V was cut by 2 bases and J by 8 bases, with 12 bases left in between. The CDR3 spells CASSLMTERGYTF. CDR3 sequence (DNA): TGTGCCAGCAGTTTAATGACAGAAAGGGGCTACACCTTC.

This chain links TRBV29-1 with TRBJ2-1; 13 nucleotides agree with TRBD2. Germline V gene data show CDR1 as SQVTM and CDR2 as ANQGSEA. The V segment lost 5 bases and the J segment 8 bases; nucleotides outside the gene matches: 6. The CDR3 covers 14 residues. The CDR3 DNA reads TGCAGCGTTACCGGGACTAGCGGGGTCTATGAGCAGTTCTTC. Protein: CSVTGTSGVYEQFF.

Details on this clone: The same CDR3 also results from other DNA sequences found in this sample. The chain employs TRBV29-1 and TRBJ2-7, with D perhaps given as TRBD1 or TRBD2 (7 bases each). The CDR3 has 16 residues. Germline V gene sequence: CDR1 SQVTM, CDR2 ANQGSEA. Deletions cut 0 bases from V and 3 bases from J, with 18 bases between. CDR3 coding DNA: TGCAGCGTTGAAGAATGGGGCAGGGGGGGGCACTACGAGCAGTACTTC. Its protein product is CSVEEWGRGGHYEQYF.

The gene calls are TRBV27 and TRBJ2-2, with D possibly TRBD2 on 6 matching bases. V was cut by 6 bases and J by 2 bases, with 13 bases left in between. CDR1 is MNHEY, CDR2 SMNVEV, per germline (reference sequence). The CDR3 totals 15 residues. The CDR3 sequence: CASRVGTANTGELFF. The CDR3 region has the DNA TGTGCCAGCAGGGTGGGGACTGCAAACACCGGGGAGCTGTTTTTT.

DNA of the CDR3: TGTGCCAGCAGCTTGGAGGTGATGGAGACCCAGTACTTC. This gives the protein CASSLEVMETQYF. The chain recombines TRBV11-2 with TRBJ2-5; a possible D gene is TRBD2 (5 bases). Germline CDR1 reads SGHAT; CDR2 reads FQNNGV. V gave up 3 bases and J gave up 5 bases, with 10 bases separating them. This CDR3 spans 13 amino acids.

This rearrangement joins TRBV4-2 to TRBJ2-7; D not resolved. This CDR3 comprises 15 residues. Germline CDR1 LGHNA, CDR2 YNFKEQ. V was trimmed by 0 bases and J by 4 bases, leaving 13 bases between them. CDR3 sequence reads: CASSQDRYQQYEQYF. The CDR3 region has the DNA TGTGCCAGCAGCCAAGATAGATACCAACAATACGAGCAGTACTTC.

The chain is built from TRBV11-2 and TRBJ1-2, with D possibly matching TRBD1 (5 bases). Germline values: CDR1 SGHAT, CDR2 FQNNGV. CDR3 size: 17 residues. The V and J ends lost 6 bases and 3 bases respectively, with 23 bases between them. The chain's CDR3 is CASSAVRDGVGDYGYTF. The CDR3 DNA is TGTGCCAGCAGTGCCGTTCGAGACGGGGTGGGGGACTATGGCTACACCTTC.

This chain uses TRBV5-1 with TRBJ1-2; 12 bases are shared with TRBD1. The germline V gene has CDR1 SGHRS and CDR2 YFSETQ. This CDR3 has 17 amino acids. V lost 6 bases to trimming and J lost 2 bases; unmatched junction nucleotides: 11. CDR3 DNA sequence: TGCGCCAGCAATTCCGGGACAGGGGGCCTAGTAAACTATGGCTACACCTTC. Protein product: CASNSGTGGLVNYGYTF.

The chain carries TRBV7-8 and TRBJ2-7; maybe TRBD2 (5 bases). CDR1 and CDR2 from the germline V gene are SGHVS and FQNEAQ. Deletions cut 1 base from V and 7 bases from J, with 23 bases between. The CDR3 consists of 17 residues. CDR3 DNA: TGTGCCAGCAGCTTAGTAAATTCGGCACAGCGGAACGTTGAGCAGTACTTC. Its translation is CASSLVNSAQRNVEQYF.

The rearrangement joins TRBV7-7 to TRBJ2-1, with a possible D match to TRBD2 (5 bases). V lost 5 bases to trimming and J lost 5 bases, with 16 bases between them. The CDR3 spans 15 residues. The germline gives CDR1 SSHAT, CDR2 FNYEAQ (reference sequence). The CDR3 DNA is TGTGCCAGCAGCCTAGGCAGTAGCGCACACAATGAGCAGTTCTTC. It specifies CASSLGSSAHNEQFF.

The CDR3 region has the DNA TGCAGCGTTGTGGGGGATGGGGAGACAGGGTTCCTGGCTTTCTTT. This gives the protein CSVVGDGETGFLAFF. This chain uses TRBV29-1 with TRBJ1-1; 7 bases align to TRBD1. This CDR3 spans 15 amino acids. Trimming at V came to 4 bases and at J to 11 bases, leaving 19 bases not matched to a gene. The germline CDR1 and CDR2 sequences are SQVTM and ANQGSEA.

V is TRBV5-1 and J is TRBJ1-2, with D tentatively TRBD1 (5 bases). Trimming removed 2 bases at V and 1 base at J, with 15 bases between. The CDR3 extends over 16 amino acids. Germline V CDR1 and CDR2: SGHRS, YFSETQ. The CDR3 DNA follows: TGCGCCAGCAGCTTAGAGCTCTCAGGGTTTAACTATGGCTACACCTTC. This gives the protein CASSLELSGFNYGYTF.

The chain has TRBV30 and TRBJ1-1, with a possible D match to TRBD1 (5 bases). The CDR3 sequence is 15 residues long. CDR1 is GTSNPN, CDR2 SVGIG, per germline (reference sequence). V was shortened by 3 bases and J by 0 bases, with 14 bases between the two germline ends. CDR3 sequence reads: CAWSQPGMMNTEAFF. DNA for the CDR3: TGTGCCTGGAGCCAACCAGGGATGATGAACACTGAAGCTTTCTTT.

The chain joins TRBV28 to TRBJ2-7, with 7 bases identical to TRBD2. The junction had 8 bases not matched to a gene; V was cut back by 0 bases and J by 0 bases. Germline V gene sequence: CDR1 MDHEN, CDR2 SYDVKM. CDR3 length equals 17 residues. Here the CDR3 DNA reads TGTGCCAGCAGTTTATGGGGGGGGACCGGGAGCTCCTACGAGCAGTACTTC. As protein: CASSLWGGTGSSYEQYF.

The V gene is TRBV7-9, the J gene TRBJ2-3, with D perhaps given as TRBD1 or TRBD2 (5 bases each). V lost 5 bases and J 2 bases, leaving 17 bases between the germline ends. From germline, CDR1 is SEHNR and CDR2 FQNEAQ (reference sequence). The CDR3 length is 16 residues. DNA of the CDR3: TGTGCCAGCAGCCTTCGGGACGGTGTTCCCACAGATACGCAGTATTTT. This codes for CASSLRDGVPTDTQYF.

The rearrangement links TRBV27 to TRBJ1-1; 8 nucleotides align to TRBD1. This CDR3 region has 17 residues. Trimming at V came to 5 bases and at J to 1 base, leaving 12 bases not matched to a gene. Germline V gene data show CDR1 as MNHEY and CDR2 as SMNVEV (reference sequence). The CDR3 DNA reads TGTGCCAGCAGTATCAAAATAGGACAGGGCCGGAACACTGAAGCTTTCTTT. Translated: CASSIKIGQGRNTEAFF.